These T cell receptor beta chains were read from a single sample in a study of chemoradiotherapy in HPV16-positive cancers. Sequencing was performed with immunoSEQ multiplex PCR; in TCRdb, only in-frame clones are kept and a portion is missing. The repertoire holds about 1,300 clones, with approximately 82% as singletons. The starting material was tumor tissue, obtained from a patient who underwent chemoradiotherapy. The receptors shown here come from a human donor with HPV-associated anogenital cancer. The CDR3 runs from the conserved cysteine through the conserved F or W. The D gene is left open where the match is weak. Rows may omit the clone size; those that give it use once, few, many or a size class.

CDR3aa: CASSPRDGRWIGYTF
CDR3nt: TGTGCCAGCAGCCCGAGGGACGGGCGGTGGATAGGCTACACCTTC
abundance: -
v_gene: TRBV13
j_gene: TRBJ1-2
d_gene: -

CDR3aa: CASSYSEGSGNTIYF
CDR3nt: TGTGCCAGCAGTTACTCTGAAGGGTCAGGAAACACCATATATTTT
abundance: once
v_gene: TRBV6-5
j_gene: TRBJ1-3
d_gene: -

CDR3aa: CASSFYSQETQYF
CDR3nt: TGTGCCAGCAGCTTCTACAGCCAAGAGACCCAGTACTTC
abundance: -
v_gene: TRBV5-6
j_gene: TRBJ2-5
d_gene: -

CDR3aa: CASRRGAGTGYGYTF
CDR3nt: TGTGCCAGCAGGAGAGGGGCTGGGACAGGGTATGGCTACACCTTC
abundance: -
v_gene: TRBV2
j_gene: TRBJ1-2
d_gene: TRBD1

CDR3aa: CAIQGVQETQYF
CDR3nt: TGTGCCATACAGGGGGTCCAAGAGACCCAGTACTTC
abundance: -
v_gene: TRBV10-3
j_gene: TRBJ2-5
d_gene: TRBD1

CDR3aa: CASSLDRGTEAFF
CDR3nt: TGTGCCAGCAGCTTAGACAGGGGGACTGAAGCTTTCTTT
abundance: once
v_gene: TRBV7-7
j_gene: TRBJ1-1
d_gene: TRBD1

CDR3aa: CATSKGEIDEAFF
CDR3nt: TGTGCCACCTCAAAGGGCGAAATAGATGAAGCTTTCTTT
abundance: once
v_gene: TRBV19
j_gene: TRBJ1-1
d_gene: -

CDR3aa: CASSLVLAGDTQYF
CDR3nt: TGTGCCAGCAGCTTAGTACTAGCGGGCGATACGCAGTATTTT
abundance: -
v_gene: TRBV7-8
j_gene: TRBJ2-3
d_gene: TRBD2

CDR3aa: CASSLIAGVGETQYF
CDR3nt: TGTGCCAGCAGCTTGATCGCGGGAGTGGGAGAGACCCAGTACTTC
abundance: -
v_gene: TRBV5-5
j_gene: TRBJ2-5
d_gene: TRBD2

CDR3aa: CASSPFGGPKNIQYF
CDR3nt: TGTGCCAGCAGCCCCTTCGGGGGCCCCAAAAACATTCAGTACTTC
abundance: -
v_gene: TRBV11-2
j_gene: TRBJ2-4
d_gene: -

CDR3aa: CASSLVEREEQFF
CDR3nt: TGTGCCAGCAGCTTAGTGGAGCGGGAGGAGCAGTTCTTC
abundance: -
v_gene: TRBV7-2
j_gene: TRBJ2-1
d_gene: TRBD2

CDR3aa: CASSYRQPITDTQYF
CDR3nt: TGTGCCAGCAGCTACAGACAGCCAATCACAGATACGCAGTATTTT
abundance: -
v_gene: TRBV7-2
j_gene: TRBJ2-3
d_gene: -

CDR3aa: CASSLAGSLRRGETQYF
CDR3nt: TGCGCCAGCAGCTTGGCGGGTAGCTTGCGAAGGGGAGAGACCCAGTACTTC
abundance: -
v_gene: TRBV5-1
j_gene: TRBJ2-5
d_gene: -

CDR3aa: CALEIGPSKNIQYF
CDR3nt: TGTGCCTTGGAGATTGGCCCCAGTAAAAACATTCAGTACTTC
abundance: -
v_gene: TRBV30
j_gene: TRBJ2-4
d_gene: -

CDR3aa: CASSSLRGRDTEAFF
CDR3nt: TGTGCCAGCAGCTCCCTCCGAGGGAGGGACACTGAAGCTTTCTTT
abundance: -
v_gene: TRBV7-9
j_gene: TRBJ1-1
d_gene: -

CDR3aa: CSARGREQFF
CDR3nt: TGCAGTGCTAGAGGGCGGGAGCAGTTCTTC
abundance: -
v_gene: TRBV20-1
j_gene: TRBJ2-1
d_gene: -

CDR3aa: CASSLGQGTSNQPQHF
CDR3nt: TGTGCCAGCAGCTTAGGACAGGGGACCAGCAATCAGCCCCAGCATTTT
abundance: few
v_gene: TRBV7-9
j_gene: TRBJ1-5
d_gene: TRBD1

CDR3aa: CASSAAGGAYEQYF
CDR3nt: TGTGCCAGCTCAGCGGCAGGAGGTGCCTACGAGCAGTACTTC
abundance: few
v_gene: TRBV18
j_gene: TRBJ2-7
d_gene: -

CDR3aa: CASRKSQSPADTQYF
CDR3nt: TGTGCCAGCAGGAAGTCTCAGTCCCCGGCAGATACGCAGTATTTT
abundance: -
v_gene: TRBV6-4
j_gene: TRBJ2-3
d_gene: -

CDR3aa: CASSKLGQSPNQPQHF
CDR3nt: TGTGCCAGCAGCAAACTGGGACAGAGCCCCAATCAGCCCCAGCATTTT
abundance: -
v_gene: TRBV2
j_gene: TRBJ1-5
d_gene: TRBD1

CDR3aa: CASSAQGLGGYTF
CDR3nt: TGTGCCAGCAGCGCACAGGGGCTAGGTGGCTACACCTTC
abundance: -
v_gene: TRBV6-4
j_gene: TRBJ1-2
d_gene: TRBD1

CDR3aa: CASSEQQGIQSQETQYF
CDR3nt: TGTGCCAGCAGTGAGCAGCAGGGTATTCAGTCGCAAGAGACCCAGTACTTC
abundance: -
v_gene: TRBV25-1
j_gene: TRBJ2-5
d_gene: -

CDR3aa: CASSLGLAGGTDTQYF
CDR3nt: TGTGCCAGCAGCCTGGGACTAGCGGGGGGCACAGATACGCAGTATTTT
abundance: -
v_gene: TRBV7-9
j_gene: TRBJ2-3
d_gene: TRBD2

CDR3aa: CASSEVDEGGYGYTF
CDR3nt: TGTGCCAGCAGTGAGGTCGATGAGGGAGGGTATGGCTACACCTTC
abundance: -
v_gene: TRBV6-1
j_gene: TRBJ1-2
d_gene: -

CDR3aa: CASRIDGGAYNEQFF
CDR3nt: TGCGCCAGCAGGATTGACGGGGGGGCCTACAATGAGCAGTTCTTC
abundance: few
v_gene: TRBV5-1
j_gene: TRBJ2-1
d_gene: TRBD2

CDR3aa: CASSPTGDQPQHF
CDR3nt: TGTGCCAGCAGCCCGACAGGGGATCAGCCCCAGCATTTT
abundance: few
v_gene: TRBV7-2
j_gene: TRBJ1-5
d_gene: TRBD1

CDR3aa: CASSQDFGGASGNYGYTF
CDR3nt: TGCGCCAGCAGCCAAGATTTTGGAGGGGCGTCGGGGAACTATGGCTACACCTTC
abundance: -
v_gene: TRBV4-3
j_gene: TRBJ1-2
d_gene: -

CDR3aa: CASSSGDSYNSPLHF
CDR3nt: TGTGCCAGCAGCTCCGGAGACTCCTATAATTCACCCCTCCACTTT
abundance: -
v_gene: TRBV7-9
j_gene: TRBJ1-6
d_gene: -

CDR3aa: CASSLGRGQGKIEAFF
CDR3nt: TGTGCCAGCAGCTTAGGTAGGGGACAGGGAAAAATTGAAGCTTTCTTT
abundance: -
v_gene: TRBV7-9
j_gene: TRBJ1-1
d_gene: TRBD1

CDR3aa: CASSSVRGSRYTF
CDR3nt: TGTGCCAGCAGTTCTGTAAGGGGAAGTAGGTACACCTTC
abundance: -
v_gene: TRBV11-2
j_gene: TRBJ1-2
d_gene: -

CDR3aa: CASSQGGLGRGRETQYF
CDR3nt: TGCGCCAGCAGCCAAGGCGGGTTGGGCAGGGGGCGGGAGACCCAGTACTTC
abundance: -
v_gene: TRBV4-1
j_gene: TRBJ2-5
d_gene: TRBD1

CDR3aa: CASSYSGTGEQYF
CDR3nt: TGTGCCAGCAGTTACAGCGGGACAGGCGAGCAGTACTTC
abundance: -
v_gene: TRBV6-5
j_gene: TRBJ2-7
d_gene: -

CDR3aa: CASSPSGGGPDTQYF
CDR3nt: TGTGCCAGCAGTCCTAGCGGGGGAGGGCCAGATACGCAGTATTTT
abundance: -
v_gene: TRBV6-1
j_gene: TRBJ2-3
d_gene: TRBD2

CDR3aa: CASSVGGAYEQYF
CDR3nt: TGTGCCAGCAGTGTGGGCGGGGCCTACGAGCAGTACTTC
abundance: -
v_gene: TRBV6-6
j_gene: TRBJ2-7
d_gene: -

CDR3aa: CASSPTATGETQYF
CDR3nt: TGTGCCAGCTCACCCACCGCGACGGGTGAGACCCAGTACTTC
abundance: -
v_gene: TRBV18
j_gene: TRBJ2-5
d_gene: -

CDR3aa: CASSLGQGRANKEKLFF
CDR3nt: TGTGCCAGCAGCCTCGGACAGGGACGGGCCAATAAGGAAAAACTGTTTTTT
abundance: once
v_gene: TRBV7-9
j_gene: TRBJ1-4
d_gene: TRBD1

CDR3aa: CASSPWTALFNYGYTF
CDR3nt: TGCGCCAGCAGCCCCTGGACAGCCCTCTTTAACTATGGCTACACCTTC
abundance: once
v_gene: TRBV4-1
j_gene: TRBJ1-2
d_gene: -

CDR3aa: CASSLPGGRGYTF
CDR3nt: TGTGCCAGCAGCCTCCCAGGGGGCCGAGGCTACACCTTC
abundance: -
v_gene: TRBV5-6
j_gene: TRBJ1-2
d_gene: TRBD1

CDR3aa: CASSLTGQGGYGYTF
CDR3nt: TGTGCCAGCAGCTTAACGGGACAAGGGGGATATGGCTACACCTTC
abundance: -
v_gene: TRBV11-2
j_gene: TRBJ1-2
d_gene: -

CDR3aa: CAISDESRSNQPQHF
CDR3nt: TGTGCCATCAGTGATGAATCCAGGAGCAATCAGCCCCAGCATTTT
abundance: few
v_gene: TRBV10-3
j_gene: TRBJ1-5
d_gene: -

CDR3aa: CASSSTGAGNTIYF
CDR3nt: TGTGCCAGCAGCTCGACAGGGGCTGGAAACACCATATATTTT
abundance: -
v_gene: TRBV5-6
j_gene: TRBJ1-3
d_gene: TRBD1

CDR3aa: CAWNFLAGSADTQYF
CDR3nt: TGTGCCTGGAACTTTCTAGCGGGAAGCGCAGATACGCAGTATTTT
abundance: -
v_gene: TRBV30
j_gene: TRBJ2-3
d_gene: TRBD2

CDR3aa: CASSQDRLGGGFF
CDR3nt: TGTGCCAGCAGCCAAGATCGGCTAGGCGGTGGGTTCTTC
abundance: -
v_gene: TRBV14
j_gene: TRBJ2-1
d_gene: -